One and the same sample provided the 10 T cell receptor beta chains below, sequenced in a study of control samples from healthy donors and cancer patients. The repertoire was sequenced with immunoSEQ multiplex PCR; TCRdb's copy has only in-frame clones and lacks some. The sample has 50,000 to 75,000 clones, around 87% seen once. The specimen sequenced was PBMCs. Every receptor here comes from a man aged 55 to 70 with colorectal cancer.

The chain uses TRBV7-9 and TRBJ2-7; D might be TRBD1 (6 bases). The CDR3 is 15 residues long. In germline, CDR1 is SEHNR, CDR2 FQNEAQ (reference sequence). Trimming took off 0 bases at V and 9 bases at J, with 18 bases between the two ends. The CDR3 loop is CASSLAGSGAMGQYF. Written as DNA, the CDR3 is TGTGCCAGCAGCTTAGCGGGTTCAGGGGCGATGGGGCAGTACTTC.

The CDR3: CAWSVGAGELFF. CDR3 in DNA: TGTGCCTGGAGTGTGGGCGCCGGGGAGCTGTTTTTT. The chain couples TRBV30 to TRBJ2-2; unclear D gene. Germline V gene lookup returns CDR1 GTSNPN and CDR2 SVGIG (reference sequence). V lost 0 bases and J 6 bases, leaving 5 bases between the germline ends. The CDR3 totals 12 residues.

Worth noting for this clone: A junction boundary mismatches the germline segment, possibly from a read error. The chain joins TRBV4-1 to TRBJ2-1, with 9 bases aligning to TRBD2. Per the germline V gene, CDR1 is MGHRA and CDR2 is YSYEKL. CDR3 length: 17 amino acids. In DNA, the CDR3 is TGCGCCCGCAGCCAAGGGGGCGGGGGGGCCTTCTACAATGAGCAGTTCTTC. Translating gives CARSQGGGGAFYNEQFF.

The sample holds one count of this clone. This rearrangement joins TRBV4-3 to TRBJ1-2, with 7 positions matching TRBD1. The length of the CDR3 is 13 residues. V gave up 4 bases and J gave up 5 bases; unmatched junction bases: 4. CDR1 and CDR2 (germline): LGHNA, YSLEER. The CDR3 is CASSRNRGYGYTF. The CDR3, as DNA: TGCGCCAGCAGCCGGAACAGGGGTTATGGCTACACCTTC.

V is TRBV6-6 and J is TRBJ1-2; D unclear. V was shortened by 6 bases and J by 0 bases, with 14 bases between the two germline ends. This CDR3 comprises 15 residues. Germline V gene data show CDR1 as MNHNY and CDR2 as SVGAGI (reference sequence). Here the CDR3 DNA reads TGTGCCAGCAGCCTGATACTTTCACCTAACTATGGCTACACCTTC. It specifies CASSLILSPNYGYTF.

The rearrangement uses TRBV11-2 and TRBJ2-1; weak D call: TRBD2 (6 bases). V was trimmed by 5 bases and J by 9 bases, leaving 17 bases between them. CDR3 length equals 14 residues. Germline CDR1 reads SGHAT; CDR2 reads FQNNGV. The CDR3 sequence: CASSGGRPLGEQFF. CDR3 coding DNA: TGTGCCAGCAGCGGAGGGCGACCTTTGGGTGAGCAGTTCTTC.

The CDR3 bases are TGTGCCTGGGGGGACTCGGGGGAGACCCAGTACTTC. This encodes CAWGDSGETQYF. This chain joins TRBV30 and TRBJ2-5; TRBD2 might be the D (6 bases). The CDR3 runs 12 residues. Deletions cut 5 bases from V and 5 bases from J, with 12 bases between. CDR1 GTSNPN and CDR2 SVGIG come from the germline V gene (reference sequence).

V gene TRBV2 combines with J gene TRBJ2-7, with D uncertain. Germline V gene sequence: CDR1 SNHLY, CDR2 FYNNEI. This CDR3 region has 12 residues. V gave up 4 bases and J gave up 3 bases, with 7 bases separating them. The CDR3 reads CASSVDLYEQYF. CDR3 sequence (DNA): TGTGCCAGCAGTGTCGACCTCTACGAGCAGTACTTC.

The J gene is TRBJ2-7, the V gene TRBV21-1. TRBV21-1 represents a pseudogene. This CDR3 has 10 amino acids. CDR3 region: CASRGYEQYF. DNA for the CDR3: TGTGCCAGCAGAGGCTACGAGCAGTACTTC.

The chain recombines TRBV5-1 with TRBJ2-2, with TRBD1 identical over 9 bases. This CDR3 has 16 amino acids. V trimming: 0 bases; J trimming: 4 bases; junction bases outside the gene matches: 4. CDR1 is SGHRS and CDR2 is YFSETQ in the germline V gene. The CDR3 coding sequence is TGCGCCAGCAGCTTGGAGGGACAGGGTAGCACCGGGGAGCTGTTTTTT. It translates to CASSLEGQGSTGELFF. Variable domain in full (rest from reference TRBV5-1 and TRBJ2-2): KAGVTQTPRYLIKTRGQQVTLSCSPISGHRSVSWYQQTPGQGLQFLFEYFSETQRNKGNFPGRFSGRQFSNSRSEMNVSTLELGDSALYLCASSLEGQGSTGELFFGEGSRLTVL.